This T cell receptor beta chain appears in the sequencing data of a study of T cell responses to AZD1222 COVID-19 vaccine (dated by TCRdb to about 2021). Notes on the research overall: TCR sequencing was performed for about 250 trial participants, of whom around 210 were given two doses of AZD1222 and some 26 were given two doses of MenACWY control vaccine. Trial participants were enrolled by age into 18-55, 56-69 and 70-plus year subgroups, with roughly 160, 29 and 62 TCR-sequenced participants respectively. Broad study findings and their caveats: Spike-specific TCR breadth and depth rose significantly after two AZD1222 doses compared with day 0 and with MenACWY recipients. The 56-69-year group was small, and its depth increase did not reach significance, likely because of low power. Nearly half of unique spike-specific TCRs reportedly recognized epitopes outside regions mutated in the B.1.351 and B.1.1.7 variants. Conclusions about previously exposed vaccinees are limited because only five to seven AZD1222 recipients were SARS-CoV-2 seropositive at baseline. Because no samples from the day 14 peak response were available, repertoires could be characterized only after the peak T cell response. The vaccine-associated CD4 TCRs covered the entire spike protein, and the dominant responses fell in regions 160-218 and 743-854. Participants were mostly white British and included more females than males, and it was suggested by the authors that clonal diversity may have been underestimated.

CDR1 and CDR2 (LGHNA, YNFKEQ) derive from the germline V gene. The CDR3 covers 16 residues, taking in both the cysteine and the phenylalanine. The entry retains the CDR3 DNA only, 48 bases that are in frame from base 1. Clipping removes 3 bases from V and 4 bases from J, with 10 as the unmatched junction base count. Comment on this clone: Its antigen has not been determined. Within one base of it there is no much larger clone, and no base qualities were kept.

The CDR3 regions of human TCRbeta chains were analyzed by immunosequencing. Under the source paper's analysis protocol: Repertoire TCRs were checked for matches against a reference library of SARS-CoV-2-specific TCRs that had been generated using the MIRA antigen-specificity platform. Breadth meant the fraction of unique TCRs that were SARS-CoV-2-associated, whereas depth meant the fraction of total T cells that were SARS-CoV-2-associated. Using the MIRA data, each spike-specific TCR was assigned both to the spike region to which the TCR was reactive and to a CD4 or CD8 class. Log10-transformed breadth and depth values were compared by one-way ANOVA with Sidak's multiple comparisons tests. This immuneACCESS table, as held by TCRdb, lists in-frame sequences with V and J called but not all clones. Of the missing ones, under half trace to an unresolved V gene in checked studies; the others have no known cause. The DNA gave D and trimming, while V, J and clone size come from that table. This sample is represented by about 180,000 clones; about 90% of them were singletons. The ten biggest clones cover around a tenth of the sample.

This specimen's time point label, per the study, means: about 28 days (+/-7) after the second vaccine dose. Because spike-specific TCR depth and breadth did not differ between the two schedules, AZD1222 recipients who got a second dose at roughly 4 weeks were pooled with those who got a second dose at roughly 12 weeks. The vaccinee samples were drawn from two UK trials, COV001 and COV002, one of which was a single-blind randomized controlled phase 2/3 trial testing AZD1222 (ChAdOx1 nCoV-19) in healthy adults. Trial participant PBMC samples were collected at day 0 and day 28 after the second dose for TCRbeta chain sequencing.

Sample: peripheral blood, taken 28 days after the second AZD1222 dose. The rearrangement combines TRBV4-2 with TRBJ1-2; 8 central bases correspond to TRBD1. The receptor was isolated from an adult who received the AZD1222 COVID-19 vaccine. The bases are TGTGCCAGCAGCCAGCCCCCAGGGGGCTTCGGCTATGGCTACACCTTC. Its protein reads: CASSQPPGGFGYGYTF.